The 20 T cell receptor beta chains given below trace back to one sample, sequenced in a study of control samples from healthy donors and cancer patients. The repertoire was sequenced with immunoSEQ multiplex PCR; TCRdb's copy has only in-frame clones and lacks some. The sample lists around 110,000 clones; over 75% were seen once. The sequenced material came from PBMCs. The receptors come from a woman between 45 and 65 years old with colorectal cancer.

V is TRBV10-1 and J is TRBJ2-2; the match to TRBD1 covers 7 bases. The CDR3 runs to 17 residues. V was pared by 3 bases and J by 0 bases, with 7 bases of the junction left unmatched. CDR1 and CDR2 from the germline V gene are WNHNN and SYGVQD (reference sequence). This CDR3 reads CASSEFAGGANTGELFF. The CDR3 DNA reads as TGCGCCAGCAGTGAATTCGCAGGGGGAGCGAACACCGGGGAGCTGTTTTTT.

The genes are TRBV2 and TRBJ2-2, with a tentative D call TRBD2 (5 bases). Trimming left V 2 bases short and J 4 bases short, with 8 bases between. This CDR3 region has 14 residues. Germline CDR1 and CDR2: SNHLY and FYNNEI. The chain's CDR3 is CASSEWEFTGELFF. The CDR3 region has the DNA TGTGCCAGCAGTGAATGGGAGTTCACCGGGGAGCTGTTTTTT.

This chain connects TRBV19 to TRBJ1-1; D is uncertain. Per the germline V gene, CDR1 is LNHDA and CDR2 is SQIVND (reference sequence). This CDR3 region has 14 residues. V was pared by 0 bases and J by 6 bases, with 11 bases between. This CDR3 reads CASSIDIEVPEAFF. The CDR3, as DNA: TGTGCCAGTAGTATAGACATAGAAGTTCCTGAAGCTTTCTTT. The full variable domain, rest sourced from reference TRBV19 and TRBJ1-1, is DGGITQSPKYLFRKEGQNVTLSCEQNLNHDAMYWYRQDPGQGLRLIYYSQIVNDFQKGDIAEGYSVSREKKESFPLTVTSAQKNPTAFYLCASSIDIEVPEAFFGQGTRLTVV.

The chain has TRBV19 and TRBJ2-5; 13 bases agree with TRBD2. The CDR3 loop spans 13 amino acids. The ends lost 10 bases at V and 5 bases at J; junction bases unmatched: 4. In germline, CDR1 is LNHDA, CDR2 SQIVND (reference sequence). CDR3 loop: CATSTSGGETQYF. CDR3 coding DNA: TGTGCCACCTCGACTAGCGGGGGGGAGACCCAGTACTTC.

V usage is TRBV6-1 and J usage is TRBJ1-5; a weak D match, TRBD1 (5 bases). V lost 4 bases and J lost 1, with 17 bases in between. Looked up from germline, CDR1 is MNHNS and CDR2 is SASEGT. CDR3 length: 17 residues. CDR3 residues: CASSGGGYIGSNQPQHF. Here the CDR3 DNA reads TGTGCCAGCAGTGGCGGGGGATACATAGGCAGCAATCAGCCCCAGCATTTT.

The V gene is TRBV7-3, the J gene TRBJ2-5, with 8 bases matching TRBD2. This CDR3 comprises 14 residues. Germline V gives CDR1 SGHTA, CDR2 FQGTGA. V trimming: 5 bases; J trimming: 2 bases; junction bases outside the gene matches: 4. The CDR3 loop is CASSRTGGQETQYF. As DNA, the CDR3 is TGTGCCAGCAGCCGAACGGGGGGGCAAGAGACCCAGTACTTC.

This chain connects TRBV12-1 to TRBJ2-7; whether TRBD1, the table's D call, matches the DNA was not checked. TRBV12-1 is a listed pseudogene. The CDR3 sequence is 17 residues long. The CDR3 region is CASSFGLDRDYSYEQYF. Written as DNA, the CDR3 is TGTGCCAGCAGCTTTGGGCTGGACAGGGACTACTCCTACGAGCAGTACTTC.

The chain recombines TRBV7-6 with TRBJ1-2, with D perhaps TRBD1 (5 bases). V was pared by 6 bases and J by 6 bases, with 17 bases between. The CDR3 runs to 14 residues. Per germline, CDR1 SGHVS and CDR2 FNYEAQ. CDR3 amino acids: CASSVRPGLDGYTF. In DNA form, the CDR3 reads TGTGCCAGCAGTGTAAGGCCGGGGCTGGATGGCTACACCTTC. The full variable domain, with the rest looked up from reference TRBV7-6 and TRBJ1-2, is GAGVSQSPRYKVTKRGQDVALRCDPISGHVSLYWYRQALGQGPEFLTYFNYEAQQDKSGLPNDRFSAERPEGSISTLTIQRTEQRDSAMYRCASSVRPGLDGYTFGSGTRLTVV.

The V call is TRBV29-1, the J call TRBJ1-4, with D uncertain. Germline assignment: CDR1 SQVTM and CDR2 ANQGSEA. The CDR3 consists of 14 residues. The germline V and J ends were trimmed by 6 bases and 8 bases, with 19 bases remaining between them. CDR3 residues: CSVEKLQLGEKLFF. CDR3 DNA sequence: TGCAGCGTAGAAAAACTCCAACTCGGAGAAAAACTGTTTTTT. Using reference TRBV29-1 and TRBJ1-4 for the parts outside the CDR3, the full variable domain is SAVISQKPSRDICQRGTSLTIQCQVDSQVTMMFWYRQQPGQSLTLIATANQGSEATYESGFVIDKFPISRPNLTFSTLTVSNMSPEDSSIYLCSVEKLQLGEKLFFGSGTQLSVL.

The rearrangement uses TRBV5-1 and TRBJ1-5; D is ambiguous. From germline, CDR1 is SGHRS and CDR2 YFSETQ. The CDR3 totals 14 residues. V was pared by 2 bases and J by 11 bases, with 17 bases between. The CDR3 reads CASSLGGGDGTQHF. DNA for the CDR3: TGCGCCAGCAGCTTAGGAGGAGGTGATGGAACCCAGCATTTT.

The chain is built from TRBV19 and TRBJ2-4; 10 bases map to TRBD2. Looked up from germline, CDR1 is LNHDA and CDR2 is SQIVND (reference sequence). CDR3 length: 15 residues. Losses at the gene ends were 8 bases for V and 0 bases for J; bases not matched to a gene: 4. The chain's CDR3 is CASRTSGLAKNIQYF. CDR3 DNA sequence: TGTGCCAGTCGGACTAGCGGTCTAGCCAAAAACATTCAGTACTTC.

The chain recombines TRBV5-1 with TRBJ2-7, with D possibly matching TRBD1 (5 bases). This CDR3 has 15 amino acids. The germline V and J ends were trimmed by 3 bases and 0 bases, with 13 bases remaining between them. Germline V lookup: CDR1 SGHRS, CDR2 YFSETQ. The CDR3 protein is CASSSTDTASYEQYF. The CDR3 nucleotides are TGCGCCAGCAGCTCTACGGACACGGCCTCCTACGAGCAGTACTTC.

The CDR3 here is CASSQGAGGPDTQYF. The CDR3, as DNA: TGTGCCAGCAGCCAAGGAGCAGGGGGCCCAGATACGCAGTATTTT. V gene TRBV3-1 (or the pseudogene TRBV3-2) combines with J gene TRBJ2-3; 8 nucleotides align to TRBD1. V shed 1 base, J shed 4 bases, and the junction held 4 bases outside the gene matches. The CDR3 length is 15 residues. Per the germline V gene, CDR1 is LGHDT and CDR2 is YNNKEL (reference sequence).

This clone was detected once. The chain recombines TRBV6-6 with TRBJ1-2; 9 nucleotides match TRBD1. Germline lookup yields CDR1 MNHNY and CDR2 SVGAGI (reference sequence). Losses at the gene ends were 6 bases for V and 5 bases for J; bases not matched to a gene: 7. This CDR3 is built from 14 residues. The CDR3 region has the DNA TGTGCCAGCAGGAATAGGGACAGGGAGTATGGCTACACCTTC. Translation: CASRNRDREYGYTF.

The V and J genes are TRBV5-6 and TRBJ2-1; the match to TRBD2 covers 7 bases. With V trimmed by 4 bases and J by 6 bases, 10 bases remained unmatched. Germline lookup yields CDR1 SGHDT and CDR2 YYEEEE. This CDR3 contains 15 residues. CDR3 coding DNA: TGTGCCAGCAGCACTTGGAGGGGAGGGGCCAATGAGCAGTTCTTC. This sequence encodes CASSTWRGGANEQFF.

The chain joins TRBV20-1 to TRBJ1-5, with a weak D call TRBD1 (5 bases). The CDR3 sequence is 11 residues long. V was trimmed by 4 bases and J by 7 bases, leaving 8 bases between them. Germline lookup yields CDR1 DFQATT and CDR2 SNEGSKA (reference sequence). CDR3 nucleotides: TGCAGTGCTACCCGGGACCAGCCCCAGCATTTT. Translated, it gives CSATRDQPQHF.

The rearrangement uses TRBV10-3 and TRBJ1-1, with D maybe TRBD1 (5 bases). CDR1 is ENHRY, CDR2 SYGVKD, per germline. The CDR3 extends over 14 amino acids. The germline V and J ends were trimmed by 6 bases and 4 bases, with 15 bases remaining between them. For the CDR3, the DNA is TGTGCCATCAGAAGAGGCAGGGCGGCCACTGAAGCTTTCTTT. It is translated as CAIRRGRAATEAFF.

V and J are TRBV9 and TRBJ2-2; 13 nucleotides match TRBD2. Germline CDR1 SGDLS, CDR2 YYNGEE. The length of the CDR3 is 16 residues. V shed 5 bases, J shed 2 bases, and the junction held 3 bases outside the gene matches. The CDR3 region has the DNA TGTGCCAGCAGACCGGGACTAGCGGGAAACACCGGGGAGCTGTTTTTT. Amino acid sequence: CASRPGLAGNTGELFF. The entire variable domain, with the rest obtained from reference TRBV9 and TRBJ2-2, is as follows: DSGVTQTPKHLITATGQRVTLRCSPRSGDLSVYWYQQSLDQGLQFLIQYYNGEERAKGNILERFSAQQFPDLHSELNLSSLELGDSALYFCASRPGLAGNTGELFFGEGSRLTVL.

The chain combines TRBV9 with TRBJ1-2; maybe TRBD1 (5 bases). Germline assignment: CDR1 SGDLS and CDR2 YYNGEE. Trimming pared 1 base from V and 7 bases from J, leaving 14 bases between. This CDR3 region has 14 residues. The CDR3 loop is CASSVTSGMGGYTF. In nucleotides, the CDR3 is TGTGCCAGCAGCGTAACTTCAGGGATGGGTGGCTACACCTTC.

V gene TRBV7-3 combines with J gene TRBJ1-1, with D unclear. V lost 4 bases and J 3 bases, leaving 9 bases between the germline ends. This CDR3 comprises 13 residues. Germline V CDR1 and CDR2: SGHTA, FQGTGA. The CDR3: CASSYPRHTEAFF. The CDR3 bases are TGTGCCAGCAGCTACCCCCGACACACTGAAGCTTTCTTT. Complete variable domain (other parts from reference TRBV7-3 and TRBJ1-1): GAGVSQTPSNKVTEKGKYVELRCDPISGHTALYWYRQSLGQGPEFLIYFQGTGAADDSGLPNDRFFAVRPEGSVSTLKIQRTERGDSAVYLCASSYPRHTEAFFGQGTRLTVV.